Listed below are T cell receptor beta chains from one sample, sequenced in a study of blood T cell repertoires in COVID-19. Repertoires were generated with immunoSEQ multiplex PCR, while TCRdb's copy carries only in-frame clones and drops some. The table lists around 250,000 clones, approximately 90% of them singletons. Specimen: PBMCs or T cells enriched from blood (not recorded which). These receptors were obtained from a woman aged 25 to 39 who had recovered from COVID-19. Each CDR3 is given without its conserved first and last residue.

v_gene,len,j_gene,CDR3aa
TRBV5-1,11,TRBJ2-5,ASSLSGLMAQY
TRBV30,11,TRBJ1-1,ALERAENTEAF
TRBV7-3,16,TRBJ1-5,ASSLYNSTGGSNQPQH
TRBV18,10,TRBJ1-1,ASSPQGGEAF
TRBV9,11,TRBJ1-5,ASSVRDNQPQH
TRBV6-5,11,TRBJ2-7,ASSRGQIHEQY
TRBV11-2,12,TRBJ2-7,ASSLGLTPYEQY
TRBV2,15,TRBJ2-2,ASNTGASGSRTGELF
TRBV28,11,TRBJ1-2,ASSPLGQYGYT
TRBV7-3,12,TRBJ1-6,ASSLGQGVSPLH
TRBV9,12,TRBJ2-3,ASSSLSGTDTQY
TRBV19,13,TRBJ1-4,ASSPTRTGLGKLF
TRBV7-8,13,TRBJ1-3,ASTVQGAAGNTIY
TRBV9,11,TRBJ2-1,ASSVAGYNEQF
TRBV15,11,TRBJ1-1,ATSSQLNTEAF
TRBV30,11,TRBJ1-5,AWSIGRGAPLI
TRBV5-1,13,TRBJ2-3,ASSSSGSGADTQY
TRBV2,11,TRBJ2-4,ASSGDRADIQY
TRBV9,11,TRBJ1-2,ASSPGVHYGYT
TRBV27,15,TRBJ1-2,ASSPPPGQGSNYGYT
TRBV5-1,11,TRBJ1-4,ASSLEQGGKLF
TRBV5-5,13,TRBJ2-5,ASSFPGLLGETQY
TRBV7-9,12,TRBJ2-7,ASSSPRRTYEQY
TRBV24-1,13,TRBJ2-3,ATSDFVGGTDTQY
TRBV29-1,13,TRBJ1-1,SVEEHSRRQTEAF
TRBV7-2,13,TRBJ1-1,ASSLAGAVNTEAF
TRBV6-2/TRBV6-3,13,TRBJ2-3,ASSDRGLKPDTQY
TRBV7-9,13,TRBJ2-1,ASSPPTYSYNEQF
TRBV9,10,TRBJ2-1,ASSVGTVEQF
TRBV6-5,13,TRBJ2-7,ASSYGTAISYEQY
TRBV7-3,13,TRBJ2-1,ASSLTFSGVGEQF
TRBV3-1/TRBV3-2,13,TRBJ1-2,ASSFTDFTSGGYT
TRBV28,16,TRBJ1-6,ATGRTGTFPYRGAPLH
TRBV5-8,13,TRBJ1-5,ASSLRGRTGEPQH
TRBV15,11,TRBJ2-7,ATSRDRDSEQY